Below, 10 T cell receptor beta chains from the same sample are listed, as sequenced in a study of Graves' ophthalmopathy and Graves' hyperthyroidism. Using RNA transcripts, the TCR beta CDR3 regions were amplified. An initial RT-PCR round employing HTBI primers preceded a second-round multiplex PCR. From the multiplex PCR reads, TCRdb called clonotypes with MiXCR, one entry per CDR3 protein. The profile covers a few hundred thousand distinct CDR3 sequences, with less than 45% appearing a single time and roughly 4.5% taken by the ten largest. Input material: peripheral blood or thyroid tissue (not recorded which). Receptors originate from an adult man with Graves' hyperthyroidism.

The V and J genes are TRBV5-6 and TRBJ1-4, with a possible D match to TRBD1 (5 bases). The CDR3 has 14 residues. From germline, CDR1 is SGHDT and CDR2 YYEEEE. The V and J ends lost 4 bases and 5 bases respectively, with 12 bases between them. CDR3 coding DNA: TGTGCCAGCAGCCGGGGACGACCAAATGAAAAACTGTTTTTT. Translating gives CASSRGRPNEKLFF. Looking up the rest from reference TRBV5-6 and TRBJ1-4 gives the full variable domain: DAGVTQSPTHLIKTRGQQVTLRCSPKSGHDTVSWYQQALGQGPQFIFQYYEEEERQRGNFPDRFSGHQFPNYSSELNVNALLLGDSALYLCASSRGRPNEKLFFGSGTQLSVL.

Ten or more counts support this clonotype. This sequence joins TRBV29-1 and TRBJ1-5, with 8 positions matching TRBD1. V dropped 5 bases and J dropped 9; count of bases not matched to a gene: 12. This CDR3 is 14 amino acids long. Germline V gene sequence: CDR1 SQVTM, CDR2 ANQGSEA. The CDR3 loop is CSVSSPGGDGPQHF. The CDR3 DNA sequence: TGCAGCGTTTCTTCTCCAGGGGGCGATGGGCCCCAGCATTTT.

This clonotype was seen a few times. The V call is TRBV29-1, the J call TRBJ2-7, with 7 bases identical to TRBD2. Per the germline V gene, CDR1 is SQVTM and CDR2 is ANQGSEA. This CDR3 has 16 residues. V shed 1 base and J 2 bases; nucleotides not matched to a gene: 11. In DNA form, the CDR3 reads TGCAGCGTTGAAGCCCCGGGACTACGAGCGCCCTACGAGCAGTACTTC. Translation: CSVEAPGLRAPYEQYF.

This clonotype has a count of ten or more. The V call is TRBV12-3 or TRBV12-4, the J call TRBJ1-4; D ambiguous. Deletions cut 0 bases from V and 8 bases from J, with 10 bases between. This CDR3 region has 14 residues. CDR3 coding DNA: TGTGCCAGCAGTTTAGCGCGGACCTCGGAAAAACTGTTTTTT. Translating gives CASSLARTSEKLFF.

This clonotype has ten or more counts. The chain joins TRBV7-2 to TRBJ2-2; D not resolved. This CDR3 is built from 15 residues. The V gene's germline CDR1 is SGHTA and CDR2 FQGNSA. The V and J ends lost 5 bases and 2 bases respectively, with 12 bases between them. The CDR3 sequence: CASSLFSANTGELFF. CDR3 nucleotides: TGTGCCAGCAGCCTATTCAGCGCAAACACCGGGGAGCTGTTTTTT.

CDR3 protein: CASSPLGRASDGYTF. Written as DNA, the CDR3 is TGTGCCAGCTCACCCCTCGGGCGGGCATCCGATGGCTACACCTTC. The rearrangement links TRBV18 to TRBJ1-2; no definite D call. Per the germline V gene, CDR1 is KGHSH and CDR2 is LQKENI. The CDR3 runs 15 residues. V dropped 3 bases and J dropped 6 bases, with 17 bases sitting between them.

The chain is built from TRBV10-3 and TRBJ1-2; D might be TRBD1 (5 bases). Looked up from germline, CDR1 is ENHRY and CDR2 is SYGVKD. V gave up 1 base and J gave up 7 bases, with 10 bases separating them. The CDR3 sequence is 13 residues long. CDR3 region: CAISEWAGPGYTF. In DNA, the CDR3 is TGTGCCATCAGTGAGTGGGCAGGGCCTGGCTACACCTTC.

This clonotype was seen repeatedly, ten times or more. V and J are TRBV11-2 and TRBJ1-3; 7 bases are a match to TRBD1. Germline trimming cut 4 bases from V and 7 bases from J; bases unmatched to any gene: 10. Per the germline V gene, CDR1 is SGHAT and CDR2 is FQNNGV. CDR3 size: 15 residues. The CDR3 DNA is TGTGCCAGCAGCTCCCGACAGGGCGCTCTGAACACCATATATTTT. Protein: CASSSRQGALNTIYF.

The V gene is TRBV27, the J gene TRBJ1-2, with D perhaps TRBD1 (6 bases). The CDR3 spans 13 residues. The germline V gene has CDR1 MNHEY and CDR2 SMNVEV (reference sequence). With 5 bases removed from V and 2 bases from J, the gap between germline ends came to 9 bases. CDR3 coding DNA: TGTGCCAGCAGTACTGGACAGAACTATGGCTACACCTTC. This codes for CASSTGQNYGYTF.

In regard to this clonotype: This may arise from a read error, as a much more abundant clone is one base away. The chain links TRBV2 to TRBJ1-1; 8 bases align to TRBD1. The trim removed 6 bases at V and 1 base at J, leaving 4 bases unmatched. The CDR3 runs to 14 residues. CDR1 and CDR2 (germline): SNHLY, FYNNEI. The CDR3 DNA reads TGTGCCAGCAGGGACGGACAGGGGAACACTGAAGCTTTCTTT. Protein product: CASRDGQGNTEAFF.